This is a list of T cell receptor beta chains from one sample in a study of blood T cell repertoires in COVID-19. Assay used: immunoSEQ multiplex PCR; TCRdb lists only in-frame clones, some missing. Of fewer than 85,000 clones listed, approximately 88% are singletons. The specimen sequenced was peripheral blood. The receptors shown here come from a human donor in a cohort sampled during active COVID-19. Both conserved end residues are part of each CDR3. A D gene is named only where the DNA matches it firmly. Clone size appears in some rows only: once, few, many, or a class for an expanded clone.

CDR3nt: TGTGCCAGCAGCTTACGTAGGGTCAGGGTTAACACCGGGGAGCTGTTTTTT
CDR3aa: CASSLRRVRVNTGELFF
v_gene: TRBV7-8
d_gene: -
abundance: -
j_gene: TRBJ2-2

CDR3nt: TGTGCCAGCCGGGACAATATTCAATATAGCAATCAGCCCCAGCATTTT
CDR3aa: CASRDNIQYSNQPQHF
v_gene: TRBV10-3
d_gene: -
abundance: -
j_gene: TRBJ1-5

CDR3nt: TGTGCCAGTAGCCAGGGCGCGGAGACCCAGTACTTC
CDR3aa: CASSQGAETQYF
v_gene: TRBV19
d_gene: -
abundance: once
j_gene: TRBJ2-5

CDR3nt: TGTGCCAGCAGCCAAATAAATATATACTCTGGAAACACCATATATTTT
CDR3aa: CASSQINIYSGNTIYF
v_gene: TRBV3-1/TRBV3-2
d_gene: -
abundance: -
j_gene: TRBJ1-3

CDR3nt: TGTGCCAGCAGTGAATATGAACAGGGTTATCCTTCACCCCTCCACTTT
CDR3aa: CASSEYEQGYPSPLHF
v_gene: TRBV6-1
d_gene: -
abundance: -
j_gene: TRBJ1-6

CDR3nt: TGTGCCAGCAGTTTAGGGACTGAGGGAAACACCATATATTTT
CDR3aa: CASSLGTEGNTIYF
v_gene: TRBV27
d_gene: -
abundance: once
j_gene: TRBJ1-3

CDR3nt: TGTGCCAGCAGTTTGGGGGACAGGGGGGATGGCTACACCTTC
CDR3aa: CASSLGDRGDGYTF
v_gene: TRBV27
d_gene: TRBD1
abundance: few
j_gene: TRBJ1-2

CDR3nt: TGCGCCAGCAGCCCCAGGGAGGCTTCAGGAAACACCATATATTTT
CDR3aa: CASSPREASGNTIYF
v_gene: TRBV5-1
d_gene: -
abundance: -
j_gene: TRBJ1-3

CDR3nt: TGTGCCAGCAGTGAGGCTAGCGGGGGGACTAGCACAGATACGCAGTATTTT
CDR3aa: CASSEASGGTSTDTQYF
v_gene: TRBV2
d_gene: TRBD2
abundance: -
j_gene: TRBJ2-3

CDR3nt: TGTGCCAGCAGCGCCCCGGGACAGGGATACACCGGGGAGCTGTTTTTT
CDR3aa: CASSAPGQGYTGELFF
v_gene: TRBV7-9
d_gene: TRBD1
abundance: -
j_gene: TRBJ2-2

CDR3nt: TGTGCCAGCTCACCCGGACTAGCGGGCACAGATACGCAGTATTTT
CDR3aa: CASSPGLAGTDTQYF
v_gene: TRBV18
d_gene: TRBD2
abundance: -
j_gene: TRBJ2-3

CDR3nt: TGCAGCGTTGACGGTGGACAGTTGAACACTGAAGCTTTCTTT
CDR3aa: CSVDGGQLNTEAFF
v_gene: TRBV29-1
d_gene: -
abundance: -
j_gene: TRBJ1-1

CDR3nt: TGTGCCAGCAGCTTCCTCAGGGGTTCCCACGAGCAGTACTTC
CDR3aa: CASSFLRGSHEQYF
v_gene: TRBV11-2
d_gene: -
abundance: -
j_gene: TRBJ2-7

CDR3nt: TGTGCCAGCAGTTACTCCGCGGCCTTGGGGGGAGAGACCCAGTACTTC
CDR3aa: CASSYSAALGGETQYF
v_gene: TRBV6-5
d_gene: -
abundance: -
j_gene: TRBJ2-5

CDR3nt: TGCGCCAGCAGCGCTGACAGGCGCTACGAGCAGTACTTC
CDR3aa: CASSADRRYEQYF
v_gene: TRBV5-1
d_gene: -
abundance: once
j_gene: TRBJ2-7

CDR3nt: TGTGCCTGGAGTACGATACAGGGGGCGCGTGAAAAACTGTTTTTT
CDR3aa: CAWSTIQGAREKLFF
v_gene: TRBV30
d_gene: TRBD1
abundance: many
j_gene: TRBJ1-4

CDR3nt: TGCGCCAGCAGCTTGGGGGGCGCCGGGGAGCTGTTTTTT
CDR3aa: CASSLGGAGELFF
v_gene: TRBV5-1
d_gene: -
abundance: -
j_gene: TRBJ2-2

CDR3nt: TGTGCCAGCAGCTTAACAGACTATGGCTACACCTTC
CDR3aa: CASSLTDYGYTF
v_gene: TRBV7-9
d_gene: -
abundance: -
j_gene: TRBJ1-2

CDR3nt: TGTGCCAGTAGTGTGCGGGACAGGCCATTTTTT
CDR3aa: CASSVRDRPFF
v_gene: TRBV19
d_gene: TRBD1
abundance: -
j_gene: TRBJ1-4

CDR3nt: TGTGCCAGCACCCAGGGCGGAACGGAGAATTCACCCCTCCACTTT
CDR3aa: CASTQGGTENSPLHF
v_gene: TRBV28
d_gene: -
abundance: -
j_gene: TRBJ1-6

CDR3nt: TGTGCCAGCAGACCACAGGGGGATAGCGGGTTGTCCTACAATGAGCAGTTCTTC
CDR3aa: CASRPQGDSGLSYNEQFF
v_gene: TRBV11-2
d_gene: -
abundance: -
j_gene: TRBJ2-1

CDR3nt: TGCGCCAGCAGGGACTACACCGGGGAGCTGTTTTTT
CDR3aa: CASRDYTGELFF
v_gene: TRBV5-1
d_gene: -
abundance: -
j_gene: TRBJ2-2

CDR3nt: TGTGCCACCAGCAGAGATAAATCTGACGAGCAGTACTTC
CDR3aa: CATSRDKSDEQYF
v_gene: TRBV15
d_gene: -
abundance: -
j_gene: TRBJ2-7

CDR3nt: TGTGCCTGGAGTGTAATACAAAGCGGGCAGCCCCAGCATTTT
CDR3aa: CAWSVIQSGQPQHF
v_gene: TRBV30
d_gene: -
abundance: -
j_gene: TRBJ1-5

CDR3nt: TGTGCCAGCAGCCAAGGGAGCGAGACCATATATTTT
CDR3aa: CASSQGSETIYF
v_gene: TRBV3-1/TRBV3-2
d_gene: -
abundance: -
j_gene: TRBJ1-3

CDR3nt: TGTGCCAGCAGCCCAATTTCAGCGGGCGCACAAGAGACCCAGTACTTC
CDR3aa: CASSPISAGAQETQYF
v_gene: TRBV9
d_gene: -
abundance: -
j_gene: TRBJ2-5

CDR3nt: TGTGCCAGCTCACAGGGAGGGAGGTACGAGCAGTACTTC
CDR3aa: CASSQGGRYEQYF
v_gene: TRBV18
d_gene: TRBD2
abundance: -
j_gene: TRBJ2-7

CDR3nt: TGTGCCAGCAGCCCGACAGGGAGCTCCTACAATGAGCAGTTCTTC
CDR3aa: CASSPTGSSYNEQFF
v_gene: TRBV5-8
d_gene: TRBD1
abundance: few
j_gene: TRBJ2-1

CDR3nt: TGCAGCGTGATGCTGGACTACCAGCTCGAACACTTC
CDR3aa: CSVMLDYQLEHF
v_gene: TRBV29-1
d_gene: -
abundance: -
j_gene: TRBJ2-5

CDR3nt: TGTGCCATCAGTGAGTCGGGGATCGCGGGTGAAAAACTGTTTTTT
CDR3aa: CAISESGIAGEKLFF
v_gene: TRBV10-3
d_gene: -
abundance: -
j_gene: TRBJ1-4

CDR3nt: TGTGCCAGTAGTATAGGACAGGGTAGAGGAGAGACCCAGTACTTC
CDR3aa: CASSIGQGRGETQYF
v_gene: TRBV19
d_gene: TRBD1
abundance: -
j_gene: TRBJ2-5

CDR3nt: TGTGCCAGCAGCCAGACTAGCGGTCCCTACAATGAGCAGTTCTTC
CDR3aa: CASSQTSGPYNEQFF
v_gene: TRBV11-2
d_gene: TRBD2
abundance: -
j_gene: TRBJ2-1

CDR3nt: TGTGCCAGCAGCTCGGGACAGGGGGCACCCAACGACAATGAGCAGTTCTTC
CDR3aa: CASSSGQGAPNDNEQFF
v_gene: TRBV11-3
d_gene: TRBD1
abundance: -
j_gene: TRBJ2-1

CDR3nt: TGTGCCAGCAGATCAGGCGACAGGGGGGAAGGTCAGCCCCAGCATTTT
CDR3aa: CASRSGDRGEGQPQHF
v_gene: TRBV5-8
d_gene: TRBD1
abundance: -
j_gene: TRBJ1-5

CDR3nt: TGTGCCAGCTCACCCACAGAGTACCAAGAGACCCAGTACTTC
CDR3aa: CASSPTEYQETQYF
v_gene: TRBV18
d_gene: -
abundance: -
j_gene: TRBJ2-5

CDR3nt: TGTGCCAGCAGCACCGGGTCCTGGGGGGAACTGTTTTTT
CDR3aa: CASSTGSWGELFF
v_gene: TRBV5-6
d_gene: -
abundance: -
j_gene: TRBJ1-4

CDR3nt: TGTGCCAGCAGTGAAGCGCTTCTGGCGGGGGGCTCCCCAGGAGATACGCAGTATTTT
CDR3aa: CASSEALLAGGSPGDTQYF
v_gene: TRBV6-1
d_gene: TRBD2
abundance: -
j_gene: TRBJ2-3

CDR3nt: TGTGCCAGCAGCACCCGGACAGGCCCGAACACTGAAGCTTTCTTT
CDR3aa: CASSTRTGPNTEAFF
v_gene: TRBV11-2
d_gene: TRBD1
abundance: few
j_gene: TRBJ1-1

CDR3nt: TGTGCCAGCAGCGTCAGTCCCGGGACAGGGCGTATCTCAGGAAACACCATATATTTT
CDR3aa: CASSVSPGTGRISGNTIYF
v_gene: TRBV9
d_gene: TRBD1
abundance: -
j_gene: TRBJ1-3

CDR3nt: TGTGCCAGCAGCCAAGATCTGGGAGACCATAATTCACCCCTCCACTTT
CDR3aa: CASSQDLGDHNSPLHF
v_gene: TRBV4-2
d_gene: -
abundance: -
j_gene: TRBJ1-6

CDR3nt: TGCGCCAGCAGCTTGGGCAGGGGAGACACCGGGGAGCTGTTTTTT
CDR3aa: CASSLGRGDTGELFF
v_gene: TRBV5-1
d_gene: -
abundance: -
j_gene: TRBJ2-2

CDR3nt: TGTGCCAGCAGCCCAAATGGCGGGCTCTCAGGGCAGTTCTTC
CDR3aa: CASSPNGGLSGQFF
v_gene: TRBV11-3
d_gene: -
abundance: -
j_gene: TRBJ2-1

CDR3nt: TGCGCCAGCAGCTTGGCACTAAGCACAGATACGCAGTATTTT
CDR3aa: CASSLALSTDTQYF
v_gene: TRBV5-1
d_gene: -
abundance: once
j_gene: TRBJ2-3

CDR3nt: TGTGCCAGCAGCCTCGTCACTTTTAGCTCTGGAAACACCATATATTTT
CDR3aa: CASSLVTFSSGNTIYF
v_gene: TRBV5-5
d_gene: -
abundance: few
j_gene: TRBJ1-3

CDR3nt: TGCAGCGTCGGACAGGAGGGGGGGACCCAGTACTTC
CDR3aa: CSVGQEGGTQYF
v_gene: TRBV29-1
d_gene: -
abundance: -
j_gene: TRBJ2-5